This TCR beta chain appears in the sequencing data of a study of blood T cell repertoires in COVID-19. Assay: immunoSEQ multiplex PCR; the TCRdb copy retains only in-frame clones and omits some. The sample records around 300,000 clones, roughly 87% being singletons. The participants were between about 18 and 90 years old and came from under 25 US areas. This CDR3 comprises 15 residues. Germline CDR1 reads SGHTA; CDR2 reads FQGNSA. Trimming left V 5 bases short and J 8 bases short, with 19 bases between. This receptor was identified in a woman aged 40 to 50 who had recovered from COVID-19. This rearrangement joins TRBV7-2 to TRBJ2-1, with D tentatively TRBD2 (6 bases). Sequenced material: PBMCs or T cells enriched from blood (not recorded which). The CDR3 DNA reads TGTGCCAGCAGCGCTACACGCGCGGGGTCGGATGAGCAGTTCTTC. Protein sequence: CASSATRAGSDEQFF. Full variable domain (rest looked up from reference TRBV7-2 and TRBJ2-1): GAGVSQSPSNKVTEKGKDVELRCDPISGHTALYWYRQSLGQGLEFLIYFQGNSAPDKSGLPSDRFSAERTGGSVSTLTIQRTQQEDSAVYLCASSATRAGSDEQFFGPGTRLTVL.